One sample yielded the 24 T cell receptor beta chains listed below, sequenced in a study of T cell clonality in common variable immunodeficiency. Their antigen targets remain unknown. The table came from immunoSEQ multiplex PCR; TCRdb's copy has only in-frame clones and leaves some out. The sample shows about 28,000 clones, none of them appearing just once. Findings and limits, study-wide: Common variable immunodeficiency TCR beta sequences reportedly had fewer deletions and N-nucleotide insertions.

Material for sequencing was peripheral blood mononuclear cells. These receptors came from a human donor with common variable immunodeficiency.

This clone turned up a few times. CDR3 in amino acids: CAWTRTGVSPLHF. CDR3 bases read: TGTGCCTGGACACGGACAGGGGTTTCACCC. The chain recombines TRBV30 with TRBJ1-6; 9 positions agree with TRBD1. The read ends 3 residues shy of where the CDR3 ends; the end is completed using the germline J gene. J lost 9 bases, V lost 4 bases, and 4 bases had no gene match. Germline values: CDR1 GTSNPN, CDR2 SVGIG (reference sequence). This CDR3 contains 13 residues.

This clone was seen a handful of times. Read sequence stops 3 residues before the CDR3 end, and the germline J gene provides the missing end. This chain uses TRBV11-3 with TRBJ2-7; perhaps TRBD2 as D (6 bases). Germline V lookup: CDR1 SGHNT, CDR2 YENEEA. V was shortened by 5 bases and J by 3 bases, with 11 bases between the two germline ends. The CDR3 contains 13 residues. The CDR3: CASSRTGGYEQYF. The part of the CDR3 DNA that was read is TGTGCCAGCAGCCGAACCGGGGGCTACGAG.

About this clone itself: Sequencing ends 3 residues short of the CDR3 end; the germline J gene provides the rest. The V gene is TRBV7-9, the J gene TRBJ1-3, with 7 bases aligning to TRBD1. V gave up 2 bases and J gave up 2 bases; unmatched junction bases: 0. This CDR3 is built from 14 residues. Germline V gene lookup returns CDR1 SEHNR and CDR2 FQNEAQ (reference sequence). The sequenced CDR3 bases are TGTGCCAGCAGCTTACAGGGGGCTGGAAACACC. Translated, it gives CASSLQGAGNT. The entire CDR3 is CASSLQGAGNTIYF. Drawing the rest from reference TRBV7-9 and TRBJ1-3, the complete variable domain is DTGVSQNPRHKITKRGQNVTFRCDPISEHNRLYWYRQTLGQGPEFLTYFQNEAQLEKSRLLSDRFSAERPKGSFSTLEIQRTEQGDSAMYLCASSLQGAGNTIYFGEGSWLTVV.

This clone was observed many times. The CDR3 DNA, read in part, is TGCGCCAGCAGCTCCGGGACTAGCGGGGGGCCCCTCACAGATACG. It is translated as CASSSGTSGGPLTDT. The CDR3 in full is CASSSGTSGGPLTDTQYF. The chain has TRBV5-1 and TRBJ2-3; 15 positions match TRBD2. The observed sequence ends 3 residues before the CDR3 terminus, with the missing tail filled in from the germline J gene. The trim removed 3 bases at V and 2 bases at J, leaving 7 bases unmatched. Germline V gene data show CDR1 as SGHRS and CDR2 as YFSETQ. This CDR3 has 18 amino acids.

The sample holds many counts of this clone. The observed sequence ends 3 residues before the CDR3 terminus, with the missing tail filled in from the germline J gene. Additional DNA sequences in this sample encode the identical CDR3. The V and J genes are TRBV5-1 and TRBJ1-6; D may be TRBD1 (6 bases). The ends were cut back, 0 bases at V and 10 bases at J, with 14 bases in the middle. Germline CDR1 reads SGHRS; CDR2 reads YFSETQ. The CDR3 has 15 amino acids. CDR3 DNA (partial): TGCGCCAGCAGCTTGGATCGGGGGGCGGGATCACCC. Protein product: CASSLDRGAGSP. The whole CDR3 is CASSLDRGAGSPLHF.

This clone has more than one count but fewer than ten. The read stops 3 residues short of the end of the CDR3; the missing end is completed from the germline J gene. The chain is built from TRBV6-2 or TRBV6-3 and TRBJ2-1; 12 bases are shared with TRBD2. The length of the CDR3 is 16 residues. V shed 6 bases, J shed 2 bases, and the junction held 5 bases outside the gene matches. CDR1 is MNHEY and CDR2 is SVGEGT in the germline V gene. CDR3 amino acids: CASSRASGGAYNEQFF. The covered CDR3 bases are TGTGCCAGCAGCCGGGCTAGCGGGGGGGCCTACAATGAG.

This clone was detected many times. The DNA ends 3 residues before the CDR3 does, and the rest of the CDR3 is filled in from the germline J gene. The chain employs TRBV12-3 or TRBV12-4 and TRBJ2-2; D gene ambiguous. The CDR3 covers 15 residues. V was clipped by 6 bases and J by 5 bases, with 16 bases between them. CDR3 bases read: TGTGCCAGCAGAATCTCGTTCGAGGTGACCGGGGAG. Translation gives CASRISFEVTGE. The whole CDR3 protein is CASRISFEVTGELFF.

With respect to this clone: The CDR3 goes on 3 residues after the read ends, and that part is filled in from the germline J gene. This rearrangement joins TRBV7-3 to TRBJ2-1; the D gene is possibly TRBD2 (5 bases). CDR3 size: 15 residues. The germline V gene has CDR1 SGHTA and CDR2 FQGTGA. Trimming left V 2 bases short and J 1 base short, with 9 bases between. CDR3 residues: CASSLEPGSYNEQFF. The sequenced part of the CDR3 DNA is TGTGCCAGCAGCTTAGAACCGGGGTCCTACAATGAG.

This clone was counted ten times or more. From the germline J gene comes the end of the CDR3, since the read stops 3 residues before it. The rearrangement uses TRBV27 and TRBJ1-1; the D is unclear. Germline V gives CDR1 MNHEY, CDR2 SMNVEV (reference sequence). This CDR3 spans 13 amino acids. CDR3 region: CASSLSSSTGAFF. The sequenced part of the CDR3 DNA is TGTGCCAGCAGTTTATCTAGTTCGACTGGT.

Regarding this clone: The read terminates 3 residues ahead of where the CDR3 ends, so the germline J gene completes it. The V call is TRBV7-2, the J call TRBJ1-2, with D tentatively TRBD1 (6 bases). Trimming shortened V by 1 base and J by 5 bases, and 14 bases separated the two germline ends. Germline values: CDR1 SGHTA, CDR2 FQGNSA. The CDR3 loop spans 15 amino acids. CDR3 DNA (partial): TGTGCCAGCAGCTTAGTCTGGGGGGGCGGGTATGGC. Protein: CASSLVWGGGYG. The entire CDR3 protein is CASSLVWGGGYGYTF. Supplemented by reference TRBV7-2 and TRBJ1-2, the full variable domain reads GAGVSQSPSNKVTEKGKDVELRCDPISGHTALYWYRQSLGQGLEFLIYFQGNSAPDKSGLPSDRFSAERTGGSVSTLTIQRTQQEDSAVYLCASSLVWGGGYGYTFGSGTRLTVV.

The part of the CDR3 DNA that was read is TGTGCCAGCAGCAAACAGGGGGGCGGAACTGAA. Encoded protein: CASSKQGGGTE. The complete CDR3 protein is CASSKQGGGTEAFF. The rearrangement links TRBV7-2 to TRBJ1-1; TRBD1 aligns across 8 bases. The read terminates 3 residues before the CDR3 end, so the remaining end is supplied by the germline J gene. The CDR3 length is 14 residues. With 5 bases clipped from V and 5 bases from J, the junction kept 7 bases outside the gene matches. Germline V lookup: CDR1 SGHTA, CDR2 FQGNSA.

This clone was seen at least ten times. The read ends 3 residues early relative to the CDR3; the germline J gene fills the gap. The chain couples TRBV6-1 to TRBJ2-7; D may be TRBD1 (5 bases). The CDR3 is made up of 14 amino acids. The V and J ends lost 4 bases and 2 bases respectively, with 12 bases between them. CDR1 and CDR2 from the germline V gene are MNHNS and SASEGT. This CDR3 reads CASSGQKSTYEQYF. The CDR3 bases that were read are TGTGCCAGCAGTGGACAGAAAAGTACCTACGAG.

The part of the CDR3 DNA that was read is TGTGCCAGCAGTGACATCAACAGCCGCACAGATACG. It is translated as CASSDINSRTDT. The full CDR3 protein reads CASSDINSRTDTQYF. The chain carries TRBV6-1 and TRBJ2-3; D is unresolved. Coverage ceases 3 residues before the CDR3 finishes, and the germline J gene fills in the end. V lost 3 bases and J lost 1, with 11 bases in between. CDR3 length equals 15 residues. From germline, CDR1 is MNHNS and CDR2 SASEGT.

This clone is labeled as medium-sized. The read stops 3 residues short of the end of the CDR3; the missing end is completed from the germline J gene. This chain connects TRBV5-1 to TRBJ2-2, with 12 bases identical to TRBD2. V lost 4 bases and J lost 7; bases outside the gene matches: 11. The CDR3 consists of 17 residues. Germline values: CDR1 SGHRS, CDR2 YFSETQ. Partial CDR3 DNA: TGCGCCAGCAGCCGAGGACTAGCGGGGCCGGGTGGCGGGGAG. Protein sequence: CASSRGLAGPGGGE. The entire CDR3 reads CASSRGLAGPGGGELFF.

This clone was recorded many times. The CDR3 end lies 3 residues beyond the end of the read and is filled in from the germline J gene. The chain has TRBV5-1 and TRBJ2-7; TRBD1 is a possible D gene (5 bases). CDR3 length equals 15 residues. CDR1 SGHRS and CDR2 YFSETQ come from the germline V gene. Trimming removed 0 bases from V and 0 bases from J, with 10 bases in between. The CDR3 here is CASSLVGANSYEQYF. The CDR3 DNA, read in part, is TGCGCCAGCAGCTTGGTAGGGGCCAACTCCTACGAG.

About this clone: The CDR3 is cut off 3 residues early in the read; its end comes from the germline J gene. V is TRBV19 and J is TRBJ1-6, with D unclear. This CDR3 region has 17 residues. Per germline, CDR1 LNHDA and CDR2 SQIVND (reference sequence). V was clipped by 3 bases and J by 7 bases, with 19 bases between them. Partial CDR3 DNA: TGTGCCAGTAGTATTTTCCGGGGAGTAGGCTCGAATTCACCC. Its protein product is CASSIFRGVGSNSP. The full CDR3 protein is CASSIFRGVGSNSPLHF.

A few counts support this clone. The CDR3 region is CASSITKGGQPQHF. The CDR3 bases that were read are TGTGCCAGTAGTATTACGAAGGGGGGGCAGCCC. The rearrangement links TRBV19 to TRBJ1-5; the D gene is possibly TRBD1 (6 bases). The read ends 3 residues before the CDR3 terminus; that terminus is restored from the germline J gene. CDR1 and CDR2 (germline): LNHDA, SQIVND (reference sequence). Trimming pared 3 bases from V and 7 bases from J, leaving 13 bases between. This CDR3 is 14 amino acids long.

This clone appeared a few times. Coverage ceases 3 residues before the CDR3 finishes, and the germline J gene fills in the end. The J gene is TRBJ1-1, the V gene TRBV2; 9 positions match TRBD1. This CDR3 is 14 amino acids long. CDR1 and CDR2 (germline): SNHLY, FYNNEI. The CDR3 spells CASSEREPGQGAFF. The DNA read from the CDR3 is TGTGCCAGCAGTGAAAGGGAACCGGGACAGGGA.

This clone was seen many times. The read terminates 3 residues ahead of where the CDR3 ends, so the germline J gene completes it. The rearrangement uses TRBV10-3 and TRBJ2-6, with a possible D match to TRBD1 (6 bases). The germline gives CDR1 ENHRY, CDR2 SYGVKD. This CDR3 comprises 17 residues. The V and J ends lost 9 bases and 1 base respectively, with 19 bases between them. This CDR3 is CAIGGSRGYSGANVLTF. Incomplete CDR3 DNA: TGTGCCATAGGTGGGTCGAGGGGGTATTCTGGGGCCAACGTC.

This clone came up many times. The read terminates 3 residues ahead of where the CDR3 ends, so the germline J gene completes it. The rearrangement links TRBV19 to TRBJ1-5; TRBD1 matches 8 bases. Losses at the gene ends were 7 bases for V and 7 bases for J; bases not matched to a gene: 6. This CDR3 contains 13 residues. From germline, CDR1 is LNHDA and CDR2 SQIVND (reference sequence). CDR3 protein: CASTQTGGQPQHF. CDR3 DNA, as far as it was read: TGTGCCAGTACCCAAACAGGGGGACAGCCC.

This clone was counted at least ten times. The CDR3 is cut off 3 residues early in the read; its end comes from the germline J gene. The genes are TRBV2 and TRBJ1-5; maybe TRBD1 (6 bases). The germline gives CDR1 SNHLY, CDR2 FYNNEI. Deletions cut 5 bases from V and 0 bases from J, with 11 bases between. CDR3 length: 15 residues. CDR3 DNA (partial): TGTGCCAGCAGTTATAGGACAGCTAGCAATCAGCCC. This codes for CASSYRTASNQP. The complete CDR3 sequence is CASSYRTASNQPQHF.

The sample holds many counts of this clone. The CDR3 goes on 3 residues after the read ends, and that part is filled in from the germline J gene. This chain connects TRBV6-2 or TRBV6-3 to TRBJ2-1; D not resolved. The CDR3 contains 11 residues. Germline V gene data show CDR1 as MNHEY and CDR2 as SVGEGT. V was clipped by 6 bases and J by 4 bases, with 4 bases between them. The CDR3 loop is CASRAYNEQFF. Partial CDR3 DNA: TGTGCCAGCAGGGCTTACAATGAG.

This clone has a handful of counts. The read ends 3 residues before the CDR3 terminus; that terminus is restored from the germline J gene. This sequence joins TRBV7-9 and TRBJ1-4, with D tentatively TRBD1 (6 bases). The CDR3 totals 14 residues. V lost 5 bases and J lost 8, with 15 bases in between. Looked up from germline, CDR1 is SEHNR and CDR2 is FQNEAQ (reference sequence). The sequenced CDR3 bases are TGTGCCAGCAGCCCACAGGGAATGGACGAAAAA. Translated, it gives CASSPQGMDEK. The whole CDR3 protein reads CASSPQGMDEKLFF.

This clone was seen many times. Partial CDR3 DNA: TGTGCCAGCAGTGAAGGACAACGTTATGGC. It encodes CASSEGQRYG. The CDR3 in full is CASSEGQRYGYTF. The chain is built from TRBV6-1 and TRBJ1-2; no firm D call. The read gets to within 3 residues of the CDR3 end, and the germline J gene fills in the rest. The CDR3 runs to 13 residues. Germline CDR1 is MNHNS and CDR2 is SASEGT. Trimming stripped 1 base from V and 5 bases from J, with 8 bases between.